The sample holds a few counts of the clone carrying this TCR beta chain. The antigen remains unidentified. The CDR3 is made up of 17 amino acids. Germline V gives CDR1 MDHEN, CDR2 SYDVKM. V was pared by 1 base and J by 4 bases, with 7 bases of the junction left unmatched. Method: immunoSEQ multiplex PCR; TCRdb's copy keeps in-frame clones and lacks some. The sample holds about 22,000 clones; just under 85% are singletons and the top ten take roughly a sixth. All patients were mismatch repair deficient, assessed by either PCR or immunohistochemistry. This entry belongs to a study of PD-1 blockade in mismatch repair-deficient tumors. About the study: Patients had over ten mismatch repair-deficient cancer types and were previously treated and progressing. Findings and limits, study-wide: After pembrolizumab, tumor-resident clones rose rapidly, then generally contracted before radiologic responses.

The gene calls are TRBV28 and TRBJ2-2; TRBD2 aligns across 9 bases. The receptor was isolated from an adult with mismatch repair-deficient cancer. The specimen comprised peripheral blood, sampled 2 weeks after starting pembrolizumab. The CDR3 coding sequence is TGTGCCAGCAGTTTATCCCCTCTAGCGGGACTCACCGGGGAGCTGTTTTTT. It codes for CASSLSPLAGLTGELFF.